This T cell receptor beta chain was captured in a study of T-cell reconstitution after alpha-beta-depleted transplantation in children. Unique molecular identifiers were built into the TCRbeta library. TCRdb itself ran the PCR reads through MiXCR, one entry per CDR3 protein. The table records about 610,000 distinct CDR3 sequences, about 10% of them present only once. This clonotype was counted between two and nine times. The V and J ends lost 1 base and 1 base respectively, with 16 bases between them. Germline lookup yields CDR1 DFQATT and CDR2 SNEGSKA (reference sequence). This CDR3 has 16 residues. This chain joins TRBV20-1 and TRBJ1-2; TRBD1 is a possible D gene (6 bases). Sample: PBMCs from the stem cell graft donor, taken from the stem cell graft. This clonotype was sampled from a human donor who donated a stem cell graft to a child with acute myeloid leukemia. The CDR3 DNA is TGCAGTGCTAGAGTCGGGGGCAGAGGTGGTAACTATGGCTACACCTTC. Its translation is CSARVGGRGGNYGYTF.